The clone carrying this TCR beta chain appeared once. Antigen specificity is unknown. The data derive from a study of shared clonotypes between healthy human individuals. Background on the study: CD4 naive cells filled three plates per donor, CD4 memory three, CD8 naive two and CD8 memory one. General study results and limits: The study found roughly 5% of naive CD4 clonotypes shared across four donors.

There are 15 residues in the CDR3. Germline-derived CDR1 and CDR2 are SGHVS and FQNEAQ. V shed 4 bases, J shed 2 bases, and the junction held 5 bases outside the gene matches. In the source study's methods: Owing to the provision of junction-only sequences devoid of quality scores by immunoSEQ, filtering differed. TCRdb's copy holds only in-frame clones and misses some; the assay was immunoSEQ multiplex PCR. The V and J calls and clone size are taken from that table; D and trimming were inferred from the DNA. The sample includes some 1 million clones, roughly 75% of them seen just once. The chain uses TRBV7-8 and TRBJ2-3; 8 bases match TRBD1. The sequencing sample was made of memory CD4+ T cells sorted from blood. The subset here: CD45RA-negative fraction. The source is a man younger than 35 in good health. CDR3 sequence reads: CASSSGGWATDTQYF. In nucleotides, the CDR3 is TGTGCCAGCAGCTCAGGGGGCTGGGCCACAGATACGCAGTATTTT. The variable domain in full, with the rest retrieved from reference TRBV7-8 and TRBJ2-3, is GAGVSQSPRYKVAKRGQDVALRCDPISGHVSLFWYQQALGQGPEFLTYFQNEAQLDKSGLPSDRFFAERPEGSVSTLKIQRTQQEDSAVYLCASSSGGWATDTQYFGPGTRLTVL.